Shown below are 24 T cell receptor beta chains from a single sample sequenced in a study of T cells in Graves' hyperthyroidism and ophthalmopathy. Amplification yielded TCR beta CDR3 regions, with RNA transcripts as the source. The TCR CDR3 first-round RT-PCR relied on the HTBI primer set. TCRdb re-called the multiplex PCR reads with MiXCR, one entry per CDR3 protein. The sample records about 520,000 distinct CDR3 sequences, less than 25% being singletons. The sequencing input was blood. Every receptor here comes from a man between 18 and 35 years old with Graves' hyperthyroidism.

Regarding this clonotype: No conserved phenylalanine or tryptophan is present at the end of the CDR3, so a read error is the likely explanation. The limits of the CDR3 on the DNA are not certain, so only TCRdb's listed CDR3 is given. This chain connects TRBV13 to TRBJ1-1. The CDR3 length equals 13 residues, ends included. The germline V gene encodes CDR1 PRHDT and CDR2 FYEKMQ (reference sequence). The chain's CDR3 is CASSRLRDTEACL.

This clonotype appeared many times. The rearrangement joins TRBV14 to TRBJ1-2, with no clear D. CDR1 and CDR2 (germline): SGHDN, FVKESK. The CDR3 length is 15 residues. Trimming took 1 base from V and 4 from J, leaving 13 bases between them. The CDR3 DNA reads as TGTGCCAGCAGCCAAGGGACGGCGAATCTCTATGGCTACACCTTC. Translating gives CASSQGTANLYGYTF.

The sample holds many counts of this clonotype. J is TRBJ1-2 and V is TRBV10-2, with 9 bases fitting TRBD1. The CDR3 extends over 15 amino acids. The germline V gene has CDR1 WSHSY and CDR2 SAAADI. V dropped 4 bases and J dropped 4; count of bases not matched to a gene: 7. In DNA, the CDR3 is TGCGCCAGCAGTGGGGACAGGGTCTCTCGCTATGGCTACACCTTC. This codes for CASSGDRVSRYGYTF.

The chain links TRBV29-1 to TRBJ1-1; possibly TRBD1 for D (5 bases). CDR1 and CDR2 (germline): SQVTM, ANQGSEA. The CDR3 totals 13 residues. V was shortened by 4 bases and J by 1 base, with 10 bases between the two germline ends. CDR3 DNA sequence: TGCAGCGTTGGGAGGGACGGGAACACTGAAGCTTTCTTT. As protein: CSVGRDGNTEAFF.

This clonotype has a handful of counts. A much more abundant neighbour one base away suggests this may be a read error. The rearrangement uses TRBV27 and TRBJ1-1; a weak D match, TRBD1 (5 bases). Germline V lookup: CDR1 MNHEY, CDR2 SMNVEV (reference sequence). The CDR3 has 14 amino acids. The DNA for the CDR3 is TGTGCCAGCAGTTCCAGGGATGTGAACACTGAAGCTTGCTTT. Protein: CASSSRDVNTEACF.

The V and J genes are TRBV28 and TRBJ1-2; D is perhaps TRBD1 (6 bases). Trimming pared 5 bases from V and 4 bases from J, leaving 17 bases between. Germline V CDR1 and CDR2: MDHEN, SYDVKM. The CDR3 covers 15 residues. CDR3 nucleotides: TGTGCCAGCAGTCAACCTTCTCAGGGGATCTATGGCTACACCTTC. It yields the protein CASSQPSQGIYGYTF.

This clonotype was seen at least ten times. The V and J genes are TRBV2 and TRBJ1-1; D is uncertain. The germline V and J ends were trimmed by 7 bases and 7 bases, with 13 bases remaining between them. Germline CDR1 and CDR2: SNHLY and FYNNEI. The CDR3 covers 12 residues. The CDR3 loop is CASKGTPGEAFF. The CDR3 DNA reads as TGTGCCAGCAAGGGTACACCGGGTGAAGCTTTCTTT.

A word on this clonotype: The CDR3 carries no conserved terminal phenylalanine or tryptophan, so it likely arises from a read error. J is TRBJ1-5 and V is TRBV30; D uncertain. Trimming pared 0 bases from V and 1 base from J, leaving 13 bases between. The CDR3 consists of 16 residues. Germline assignment: CDR1 GTSNPN and CDR2 SVGIG (reference sequence). CDR3 in DNA: TGTGCCTGGAGTGTAAAGGCCCTTAGCAGCAATCAGCCCCAGCATTCT. It yields the protein CAWSVKALSSNQPQHS.

CDR3 bases: TGTGCCAGCAGCTTCGCCATTCAGACAACCCGAAATCAGCCCCAGCATTTT. This translates into CASSFAIQTTRNQPQHF. The V call is TRBV5-4, the J call TRBJ1-5, with D unresolved. V was clipped by 2 bases and J by 4 bases, with 19 bases between them. This CDR3 spans 17 amino acids. Germline V gene lookup returns CDR1 SGHNT and CDR2 YYREEE (reference sequence).

This rearrangement joins TRBV30 to TRBJ2-2; D perhaps matches TRBD2 (7 bases). The CDR3 runs 15 residues. Trimming removed 4 bases at V and 6 bases at J, with 18 bases between. Germline CDR1 GTSNPN, CDR2 SVGIG (reference sequence). CDR3 coding DNA: TGTGCCTGGAAGGCATTGAGGGGGGGCGCCGGGGAGCTGTTTTTT. Its translation is CAWKALRGGAGELFF.

This clonotype was found many times. The V and J genes are TRBV12-3 or TRBV12-4 and TRBJ2-7, with 8 bases fitting TRBD2. The V segment lost 4 bases and the J segment 5 bases; nucleotides outside the gene matches: 10. The CDR3 runs to 15 residues. CDR3 nucleotide sequence: TGTGCCAGCAGTTCGCCCTACGGGGGGGTCGACGAGCAGTACTTC. This encodes CASSSPYGGVDEQYF.

This clonotype was seen at least ten times. The V call is TRBV10-2, the J call TRBJ1-2; D gene unclear. The CDR3 is 13 amino acids. V was pared by 5 bases and J by 1 base, with 8 bases between. Germline assignment: CDR1 WSHSY and CDR2 SAAADI. The DNA for the CDR3 is TGCGCCAGCAGTCAGGACGGTAACTATGGCTACACCTTC. Its translation is CASSQDGNYGYTF.

At least ten counts were recorded for this clonotype. This chain joins TRBV13 and TRBJ1-2; D is undetermined. V lost 5 bases and J lost 5, with 9 bases in between. This CDR3 has 12 residues. CDR1 PRHDT and CDR2 FYEKMQ come from the germline V gene (reference sequence). CDR3 sequence reads: CASSLYAYGYTF. CDR3 sequence (DNA): TGTGCCAGCAGCCTATACGCGTATGGCTACACCTTC.

A single count supports this clonotype. A read error is possible here, since a much larger clone lies one base away. As the CDR3 is not closed by the conserved phenylalanine or tryptophan, this likely results from a read error. The CDR3 protein is CAWSVRSQDEQYY. The CDR3 DNA is TGTGCCTGGAGTGTACGGTCCCAGGACGAGCAGTACTAC. The chain links TRBV30 to TRBJ2-7; the D is unclear. Germline CDR1 and CDR2: GTSNPN and SVGIG (reference sequence). This CDR3 has 13 amino acids. Trimming cost V 0 bases and J 5 bases, with 11 bases left between them.

In this sample, this clonotype turned up many times. The V gene is TRBV19, the J gene TRBJ1-2; maybe TRBD1 (6 bases). Trimming left V 3 bases short and J 8 bases short, with 16 bases between. This CDR3 spans 14 amino acids. Germline CDR1 LNHDA, CDR2 SQIVND (reference sequence). CDR3: CASSIRGGDRGYTF. As DNA, the CDR3 is TGTGCCAGTAGTATCCGGGGGGGCGATCGCGGCTACACCTTC.

The chain uses TRBV12-3 or TRBV12-4 and TRBJ2-7; 8 positions match TRBD2. The V segment lost 6 bases and the J segment 5 bases; nucleotides outside the gene matches: 12. This CDR3 region has 15 residues. The CDR3 is CASRPTSGAPNEQYF. The CDR3 DNA is TGTGCCAGCAGACCAACTAGCGGCGCCCCCAACGAGCAGTACTTC.

Details on this clonotype: One end of the junction fails to match germline, which may point to a read error. V gene TRBV7-8 combines with J gene TRBJ1-5, with D possibly matching TRBD1 (5 bases). The CDR3 totals 14 residues. Germline V gives CDR1 SGHVS, CDR2 FQNEAQ. This CDR3 is CASCLAGSNQPQHF. In DNA form, the CDR3 reads TGTGCCAGCTGCTTAGCAGGGTCCAATCAGCCCCAGCATTTT.

On this clonotype: A much larger clone is a single base away; this may be a read error. The rearrangement uses TRBV4-1 and TRBJ2-5, with D tentatively TRBD2 (6 bases). Germline assignment: CDR1 MGHRA and CDR2 YSYEKL. The CDR3 runs to 16 residues. CDR3 region: CASSQDPGGSGETRYF. The CDR3 DNA reads TGCGCCAGCAGCCAAGATCCAGGAGGGTCAGGAGAGACCCGGTACTTC.

This clonotype was seen at least ten times. This chain joins TRBV7-2 and TRBJ2-7; the D is unclear. V shed 5 bases and J shed 6 bases, with 11 bases lying between them. The length of the CDR3 is 12 residues. Germline V gene data show CDR1 as SGHTA and CDR2 as FQGNSA. The CDR3 coding sequence is TGTGCCAGCAGCCGAATACTTCTCGAGCAGTACTTC. Translation gives CASSRILLEQYF.

The chain carries TRBV10-3 and TRBJ1-1; tentative D call: TRBD1 (5 bases). This CDR3 has 13 residues. Trimming shortened V by 6 bases and J by 0 bases, and 8 bases separated the two germline ends. CDR1 and CDR2 (germline): ENHRY, SYGVKD. DNA for the CDR3: TGTGCCATCAGGACGGACATGAACACTGAAGCTTTCTTT. Its translation is CAIRTDMNTEAFF.

This clonotype was seen only once. The chain carries TRBV6-2 or TRBV6-3 and TRBJ2-7; 13 bases line up with TRBD2. CDR3 length: 19 amino acids. The germline gives CDR1 MNHEY, CDR2 SVGEGT. With 6 bases clipped from V and 0 bases from J, the junction kept 14 bases outside the gene matches. This chain's CDR3 is CASSGNPGLAGKSSYEQYF. The DNA for the CDR3 is TGTGCCAGCAGCGGAAATCCGGGACTAGCGGGGAAGAGCTCCTACGAGCAGTACTTC.

This clonotype appeared a few times. The chain has TRBV7-9 and TRBJ1-1; D remains ambiguous. Germline-derived CDR1 and CDR2 are SEHNR and FQNEAQ (reference sequence). Trimming pared 3 bases from V and 3 bases from J, leaving 5 bases between. This CDR3 is 12 amino acids long. The CDR3 nucleotides are TGTGCCAGCAGCTTCGTACACACTGAAGCTTTCTTT. Amino acids: CASSFVHTEAFF.

As for this clonotype: A clone one base away is much larger, so this may be a read error. The genes are TRBV6-1 and TRBJ2-7; D not resolved. The length of the CDR3 is 14 residues. Germline CDR1 is MNHNS and CDR2 is SASEGT. CDR3 residues: CACSELRRLYEQYF. The DNA for the CDR3 is TGTGCCTGCAGTGAACTACGGCGTCTCTACGAGCAGTACTTC.

The rearrangement links TRBV12-3 or TRBV12-4 to TRBJ2-5; D is perhaps TRBD2 (5 bases). The V end was cut by 3 bases, the J end by 4 bases, with 9 bases between. The CDR3 runs 13 residues. CDR3 in amino acids: CASSFNEGETQYF. Written as DNA, the CDR3 is TGTGCCAGCAGTTTTAATGAGGGAGAGACCCAGTACTTC.